The 31 T cell receptor beta chains listed next were all sequenced from one sample in a study of T cells in localized non-small cell lung cancer. The table came from immunoSEQ multiplex PCR; TCRdb's copy has only in-frame clones and leaves some out. The sample consists of some 52,000 clones, less than 85% of them appearing once. The source material was PBMCs, sampled before any cancer treatment. All receptors derive from a woman aged 40-75 years with stage II lung adenocarcinoma.

The chain is built from TRBV9 and TRBJ2-1; possibly TRBD1 for D (6 bases). Germline values: CDR1 SGDLS, CDR2 YYNGEE. The V and J ends lost 0 bases and 2 bases respectively, with 12 bases between them. There are 16 residues in the CDR3. The CDR3 DNA sequence: TGTGCCAGCAGCGTAGAACAGGGAATACCCTACAATGAGCAGTTCTTC. It encodes CASSVEQGIPYNEQFF.

The chain employs TRBV5-4 and TRBJ2-2; D might be TRBD1 (6 bases). CDR3 length: 14 residues. The V gene's germline CDR1 is SGHNT and CDR2 YYREEE (reference sequence). Deletions cut 7 bases from V and 7 bases from J, with 17 bases between. CDR3: CASRTKGEGGELFF. The CDR3 DNA is TGTGCCAGCCGTACTAAGGGGGAAGGCGGGGAGCTGTTTTTT.

This chain links TRBV7-2 with TRBJ1-2; D is unclear. The CDR3 is 14 amino acids. Trimming left V 4 bases short and J 3 bases short, with 12 bases between. The germline V gene has CDR1 SGHTA and CDR2 FQGNSA. Here the CDR3 reads CASSSPPADYGYTF. The CDR3 DNA reads as TGTGCCAGCAGCTCCCCCCCCGCGGACTATGGCTACACCTTC.

V and J are TRBV4-3 and TRBJ2-1; the match to TRBD2 covers 8 bases. The V gene end was trimmed by 4 bases and the J gene end by 10 bases; junction bases not matched to a gene: 6. Germline V gene sequence: CDR1 LGHNA, CDR2 YSLEER. The CDR3 has 13 amino acids. CDR3 bases: TGCGCCAGCAGCCTCTCGGGGGGGAGCGAGCAGTTCTTC. Amino acids: CASSLSGGSEQFF.

The chain couples TRBV7-2 to TRBJ2-7, with 8 bases lining up with TRBD2. After removal of 4 bases from V and 5 bases from J, the junction contained 10 bases not matched to a gene. The CDR3 contains 15 residues. The germline gives CDR1 SGHTA, CDR2 FQGNSA. CDR3 region: CASSSNLGGADEQYF. CDR3 in DNA: TGTGCCAGCAGCTCTAATCTCGGGGGGGCCGACGAGCAGTACTTC.

This clone has just a few counts. This sequence joins TRBV28 and TRBJ2-5; 7 bases agree with TRBD1. Germline loops: CDR1 MDHEN, CDR2 SYDVKM. The CDR3 runs to 14 residues. V lost 4 bases and J lost 2; bases outside the gene matches: 4. Written as DNA, the CDR3 is TGTGCCAGCAGTTGGGACAGCCTACAAGAGACCCAGTACTTC. It is translated as CASSWDSLQETQYF.

A few counts support this clone. The rearrangement uses TRBV7-3 and TRBJ1-5; D uncertain. CDR1 SGHTA and CDR2 FQGTGA come from the germline V gene. The ends were cut back, 5 bases at V and 5 bases at J, with 13 bases in the middle. This CDR3 spans 14 amino acids. The CDR3, as DNA: TGTGCCAGCAGCCCCAGCGAGGGCGATCAGCCCCAGCATTTT. Its translation: CASSPSEGDQPQHF.

This chain connects TRBV10-3 to TRBJ1-2; 9 nucleotides agree with TRBD1. Trimming took 3 bases from V and 4 from J; bases not matched to a gene: 9. The CDR3 extends over 16 amino acids. The germline V gene encodes CDR1 ENHRY and CDR2 SYGVKD. The CDR3 loop reads CAISDVTGGSGYGYTF. The CDR3 nucleotides are TGTGCCATCAGTGACGTCACAGGGGGCTCTGGCTATGGCTACACCTTC.

The rearrangement links TRBV4-1 to TRBJ2-7; 11 bases fit TRBD1. Germline V gene data show CDR1 as MGHRA and CDR2 as YSYEKL. The CDR3 totals 15 residues. Trimming at V came to 0 bases and at J to 5 bases, leaving 3 bases not matched to a gene. DNA of the CDR3: TGCGCCAGCAGCCAAGAAAGGACAGGGGGCCACGAGCAGTACTTC. This sequence encodes CASSQERTGGHEQYF.

The rearrangement uses TRBV12-5 and TRBJ1-6, with TRBD1 as a possible D gene (5 bases). This CDR3 has 15 amino acids. Between the trimmed V and J ends, which lost 5 bases and 1 base, there was a span of 9 bases. Germline CDR1 reads LGHNT; CDR2 reads FRNRAP. The CDR3: CASGLDRSYNSPLHF. Here the CDR3 DNA reads TGTGCTAGTGGTCTCGACAGATCCTATAATTCACCCCTCCACTTT.

The CDR3 DNA reads TGTGCCAGCAGCCGCAAAGGGACTATGAACACCGGGGAGCTGTTTTTT. This codes for CASSRKGTMNTGELFF. The chain has TRBV7-3 and TRBJ2-2, with TRBD2 matching 7 bases. CDR1 is SGHTA and CDR2 is FQGTGA in the germline V gene. CDR3 size: 16 residues. V gave up 5 bases and J gave up 1 base; unmatched junction bases: 7.

On this clone: One junction end disagrees with the germline gene, perhaps due to a read error. J is TRBJ2-1 and V is TRBV7-7; TRBD2 aligns across 12 bases. This CDR3 contains 17 residues. Germline V gene sequence: CDR1 SSHAT, CDR2 FNYEAQ (reference sequence). The CDR3 DNA follows: TGTGCTAGCAGCCCTACGACTAGCGGGGGATCCTTCCATGAGCAGTTCTTC. The encoded protein is CASSPTTSGGSFHEQFF.

The chain is built from TRBV2 and TRBJ1-5, with unresolved D. Germline values: CDR1 SNHLY, CDR2 FYNNEI. CDR3 size: 14 residues. V lost 4 bases and J lost 2, with 9 bases in between. The DNA for the CDR3 is TGTGCCAGCAGTGCGTATGGGGGCAATCAGCCCCAGCATTTT. Translated: CASSAYGGNQPQHF.

This chain connects TRBV5-5 to TRBJ2-3, with TRBD2 matching 13 bases. This CDR3 is 20 amino acids long. With 4 bases clipped from V and 0 bases from J, the junction kept 14 bases outside the gene matches. CDR1 SGHKS and CDR2 YYEKEE come from the germline V gene (reference sequence). The DNA of the CDR3 is TGTGCCAGCAGCCTAAGACTAGCGGGGGGCCCCCCACGTAGCACAGATACGCAGTATTTT. This codes for CASSLRLAGGPPRSTDTQYF.

The rearrangement uses TRBV19 and TRBJ2-5; D is perhaps TRBD1 (5 bases). The length of the CDR3 is 15 residues. Per germline, CDR1 LNHDA and CDR2 SQIVND (reference sequence). V shed 0 bases and J shed 5 bases, with 13 bases lying between them. The CDR3, as DNA: TGTGCCAGTAGTATAGATAGGAGCAGGGTGGAGACCCAGTACTTC. Encoded protein: CASSIDRSRVETQYF.

The rearrangement uses TRBV30 and TRBJ2-7; D perhaps matches TRBD1 (5 bases). Trimming pared 5 bases from V and 1 base from J, leaving 9 bases between. The length of the CDR3 is 12 residues. Germline values: CDR1 GTSNPN, CDR2 SVGIG (reference sequence). CDR3 DNA sequence: TGTGCCTGGGAATCAGGGTCCTACGAGCAGTACTTC. It specifies CAWESGSYEQYF.

This clone was observed a few times. V usage is TRBV5-1 and J usage is TRBJ2-3; a possible D gene is TRBD1 (6 bases). The CDR3 totals 13 residues. CDR1 is SGHRS, CDR2 YFSETQ, per germline. Trimming took 4 bases from V and 4 from J, leaving 10 bases between them. The CDR3 region is CASSGTGSDTQYF. CDR3 DNA: TGCGCCAGCAGCGGAACAGGGTCAGATACGCAGTATTTT.

In its sample, this clone was seen once. This chain connects TRBV6-8 to TRBJ2-7; D not certain. This CDR3 has 10 amino acids. V was shortened by 6 bases and J by 4 bases, with 4 bases between the two germline ends. Germline values: CDR1 MNHGY, CDR2 SAAAGT. The CDR3 here is CASSAYEQYF. As DNA, the CDR3 is TGTGCCAGCAGCGCTTACGAGCAGTACTTC.

CDR3 loop: CASSLEGVGSGNTIYF. The CDR3 coding sequence is TGCGCCAGCAGCTTGGAAGGGGTGGGCTCTGGAAACACCATATATTTT. The rearrangement joins TRBV5-1 to TRBJ1-3; possibly TRBD1 for D (5 bases). CDR3 size: 16 residues. Per germline, CDR1 SGHRS and CDR2 YFSETQ. V gave up 0 bases and J gave up 0 bases, with 10 bases separating them.

The J gene is TRBJ1-2, the V gene TRBV9; 8 bases match TRBD1. CDR1 is SGDLS, CDR2 YYNGEE, per germline. Trimming removed 4 bases from V and 7 bases from J; junction bases left unmatched: 9. This CDR3 spans 14 amino acids. CDR3 protein: CASSPRGRGRGYTF. In DNA form, the CDR3 reads TGTGCCAGCAGCCCCAGGGGGCGGGGACGTGGCTACACCTTC.

The V gene is TRBV11-3, the J gene TRBJ2-3, with unresolved D. The ends were cut back, 0 bases at V and 6 bases at J, with 4 bases in the middle. The germline V gene has CDR1 SGHNT and CDR2 YENEEA. This CDR3 has 12 residues. The CDR3 reads CASSLDADTQYF. The CDR3 DNA follows: TGTGCCAGCAGCTTAGATGCGGATACGCAGTATTTT.

This clone has a single count. This rearrangement joins TRBV2 to TRBJ2-1, with 8 nucleotides matching TRBD1. The CDR3 spans 16 residues. CDR1 is SNHLY, CDR2 FYNNEI, per germline. The V gene end was trimmed by 4 bases and the J gene end by 0 bases; junction bases not matched to a gene: 5. In DNA form, the CDR3 reads TGTGCCAGCAGTGGTCTGACAGGGGCCTCCTACAATGAGCAGTTCTTC. Translating it yields CASSGLTGASYNEQFF.

This chain joins TRBV9 and TRBJ2-1; D is undetermined. This CDR3 has 16 amino acids. The germline CDR1 and CDR2 sequences are SGDLS and YYNGEE. Trimming took 2 bases from V and 2 from J, leaving 14 bases between them. The CDR3 DNA sequence: TGTGCCAGCAGCGTGCTCCCAACCACCGCCTACAATGAGCAGTTCTTC. As protein: CASSVLPTTAYNEQFF.

The sample holds a few counts of this clone. The chain links TRBV6-5 to TRBJ2-5; the D is unclear. Trimming took 7 bases from V and 2 from J, leaving 8 bases between them. Per the germline V gene, CDR1 is MNHEY and CDR2 is SVGAGI. This CDR3 is 12 amino acids long. CDR3: CASMDPQETQYF. The CDR3 DNA is TGTGCCAGCATGGACCCACAAGAGACCCAGTACTTC.

In this sample, this clone turned up many times. This chain uses TRBV19 with TRBJ1-2; TRBD1 aligns across 7 bases. V lost 2 bases and J lost 8; bases outside the gene matches: 5. CDR1 LNHDA and CDR2 SQIVND come from the germline V gene (reference sequence). The CDR3 has 13 amino acids. CDR3 in DNA: TGTGCCAGTAGTATACAGGGGGTTGGAGGCTACACCTTC. The encoded protein is CASSIQGVGGYTF.

This clone was seen a single time. This chain links TRBV19 with TRBJ1-2; 9 bases align to TRBD1. Germline loops: CDR1 LNHDA, CDR2 SQIVND (reference sequence). The CDR3 extends over 15 amino acids. Trimming removed 5 bases from V and 5 bases from J; junction bases left unmatched: 9. CDR3 bases: TGTGCCAGTAGTTTGAACAGGGGGCTTGTGTATGGCTACACCTTC. Its translation: CASSLNRGLVYGYTF.

The rearrangement uses TRBV29-1 and TRBJ1-1; D is perhaps TRBD1 (5 bases). Trimming left V 1 base short and J 2 bases short, with 14 bases between. CDR3 length: 15 residues. CDR1 and CDR2 from the germline V gene are SQVTM and ANQGSEA. The CDR3 DNA follows: TGCAGCGTTGAAGGTGGTCGGGGCCGAAACACTGAAGCTTTCTTT. This translates into CSVEGGRGRNTEAFF.

V gene TRBV27 combines with J gene TRBJ2-3, with 9 bases that match TRBD1. The CDR3 covers 16 residues. The germline V gene encodes CDR1 MNHEY and CDR2 SMNVEV (reference sequence). The ends lost 2 bases at V and 4 bases at J; junction bases unmatched: 7. The DNA of the CDR3 is TGTGCCAGCAGTTTAAGGGGGACAGGGTGGGCAGATACGCAGTATTTT. It specifies CASSLRGTGWADTQYF.

The chain employs TRBV6-6 and TRBJ2-3; possibly TRBD1 for D (5 bases). This CDR3 spans 14 amino acids. Deletions cut 0 bases from V and 4 bases from J, with 8 bases between. The V gene's germline CDR1 is MNHNY and CDR2 SVGAGI (reference sequence). CDR3 in amino acids: CASSYSRVADTQYF. DNA for the CDR3: TGTGCCAGCAGTTACTCCAGGGTGGCAGATACGCAGTATTTT.

The rearrangement uses TRBV5-1 and TRBJ2-1; D might be TRBD1 (5 bases). V lost 2 bases and J 10 bases, leaving 13 bases between the germline ends. The CDR3 spans 13 residues. Per germline, CDR1 SGHRS and CDR2 YFSETQ. The CDR3 nucleotides read TGCGCCAGCAGCTTCGATGGATGGACAGAGCAGTTCTTC. This sequence encodes CASSFDGWTEQFF.

The chain employs TRBV18 and TRBJ1-1; D is possibly TRBD1 (5 bases). CDR3 size: 14 residues. Germline V gene lookup returns CDR1 KGHSH and CDR2 LQKENI. The V and J ends lost 3 bases and 7 bases respectively, with 15 bases between them. This CDR3 reads CASSPGTWGDEAFF. CDR3 sequence (DNA): TGTGCCAGCTCACCCGGTACCTGGGGGGATGAAGCTTTCTTT.